What follows are 14 T cell receptor beta chains derived from one specimen sequenced in a study of T cell responses to AZD1222 COVID-19 vaccine. Profiled with immunoSEQ multiplex PCR; TCRdb holds only in-frame clones, not every one. The sample records 180,000 or so clones, less than 90% being singletons. Sequencing used peripheral blood, obtained on day 0 of AZD1222 vaccination. These receptors were obtained from an adult in good health.

J is TRBJ2-7 and V is TRBV12-3 or TRBV12-4; 8 bases are shared with TRBD1. V gave up 6 bases and J gave up 7 bases; unmatched junction bases: 8. The length of the CDR3 is 13 residues. CDR3 sequence reads: CASRRDRGGEQYF. In DNA, the CDR3 is TGTGCCAGCAGAAGAGACAGGGGCGGGGAGCAGTACTTC.

The gene calls are TRBV9 and TRBJ2-3; 9 bases are shared with TRBD2. The CDR3 runs to 16 residues. The V gene's germline CDR1 is SGDLS and CDR2 YYNGEE. V dropped 0 bases and J dropped 1; count of bases not matched to a gene: 3. In DNA form, the CDR3 reads TGTGCCAGCAGCGTAGCTTTAGCGGGGGGCACAGATACGCAGTATTTT. The encoded protein is CASSVALAGGTDTQYF. Supplemented by reference TRBV9 and TRBJ2-3, the full variable domain reads DSGVTQTPKHLITATGQRVTLRCSPRSGDLSVYWYQQSLDQGLQFLIQYYNGEERAKGNILERFSAQQFPDLHSELNLSSLELGDSALYFCASSVALAGGTDTQYFGPGTRLTVL.

This clone was recorded only once. This chain connects TRBV24-1 to TRBJ1-1, with 8 bases matching TRBD1. This CDR3 spans 15 amino acids. The germline V gene encodes CDR1 KGHDR and CDR2 SFDVKD. J gave up 4 bases and V 5 bases, and 8 bases lay outside the gene matches. This CDR3 is CATSAPNRGTTEAFF. The CDR3 DNA is TGTGCCACCAGTGCCCCGAACAGGGGGACCACTGAAGCTTTCTTT.

The chain combines TRBV29-1 with TRBJ1-1; a weak D match, TRBD1 (6 bases). The CDR3 loop spans 12 amino acids. CDR1 SQVTM and CDR2 ANQGSEA come from the germline V gene. Between the trimmed V and J ends, which lost 5 bases and 8 bases, there was a span of 15 bases. The CDR3 spells CSVSGARMEAFF. The CDR3 DNA reads TGCAGCGTTTCAGGGGCGAGGATGGAAGCTTTCTTT.

V is TRBV2 and J is TRBJ1-6; D is possibly TRBD1 (5 bases). The CDR3 is 14 amino acids. Germline V CDR1 and CDR2: SNHLY, FYNNEI. V was cut by 3 bases and J by 13 bases, with 16 bases left in between. CDR3 coding DNA: TGTGCCAGCAGTGAGATCGGGGCAGGGCGGCCCCTCCACTTT. Encoded protein: CASSEIGAGRPLHF.

This clone occurred once. CDR3 in DNA: TGTGCCAGCAGCTTAGCTACTTTGAGCGGGGGATACTACAATGAGCAGTTCTTC. This translates into CASSLATLSGGYYNEQFF. This rearrangement joins TRBV11-2 to TRBJ2-1, with TRBD2 identical over 8 bases. This CDR3 is 18 amino acids long. With V trimmed by 1 base and J by 3 bases, 11 bases remained unmatched. Per the germline V gene, CDR1 is SGHAT and CDR2 is FQNNGV.

The gene calls are TRBV7-8 and TRBJ2-2; D is perhaps TRBD1 (6 bases). CDR1 and CDR2 (germline): SGHVS, FQNEAQ. This CDR3 has 16 amino acids. The V end lost 1 base, the J end lost 4 bases, and 13 bases lay between the germline ends. The CDR3 is CASSLVPRDTTGELFF. The CDR3 nucleotides read TGTGCCAGCAGCTTAGTCCCCCGGGACACCACCGGGGAGCTGTTTTTT.

The CDR3 region has the DNA TGTGCCAGCAGCCCGCCGACTAGCGGGGGGGTCAATGAGCAGTTCTTC. Translated: CASSPPTSGGVNEQFF. This chain links TRBV11-3 with TRBJ2-1, with 14 bases identical to TRBD2. V was pared by 5 bases and J by 6 bases, with 6 bases of the junction left unmatched. CDR1 is SGHNT and CDR2 is YENEEA in the germline V gene. The CDR3 runs to 16 residues.

The gene calls are TRBV7-2 and TRBJ1-1; weak D call: TRBD1 (5 bases). The V end was cut by 5 bases, the J end by 8 bases, with 21 bases between. The V gene's germline CDR1 is SGHTA and CDR2 FQGNSA. CDR3 length equals 15 residues. The CDR3, as DNA: TGTGCCAGCAGCGCCCGACAGTGGTACACTTCAGAAGCTTTCTTT. It yields the protein CASSARQWYTSEAFF.

The J gene is TRBJ2-2, the V gene TRBV18, with a possible D match to TRBD2 (5 bases). With 2 bases removed from V and 7 bases from J, the gap between germline ends came to 11 bases. The germline CDR1 and CDR2 sequences are KGHSH and LQKENI. The CDR3 totals 14 residues. CDR3 in amino acids: CASSPNGKGGELFF. In DNA, the CDR3 is TGTGCCAGCTCACCAAACGGGAAAGGCGGGGAGCTGTTTTTT.

This sequence joins TRBV27 and TRBJ2-5, with TRBD2 matching 15 bases. The V and J ends lost 5 bases and 0 bases, in that order; junction bases with no gene match: 4. This CDR3 comprises 17 residues. Germline V gene lookup returns CDR1 MNHEY and CDR2 SMNVEV (reference sequence). CDR3 in amino acids: CASSPGLAGGYQETQYF. CDR3 bases: TGTGCCAGCAGTCCCGGACTAGCGGGAGGGTACCAAGAGACCCAGTACTTC.

The chain combines TRBV7-2 with TRBJ2-5; the D is unclear. CDR1 is SGHTA and CDR2 is FQGNSA in the germline V gene. V dropped 0 bases and J dropped 2 bases, with 10 bases sitting between them. The CDR3 has 15 residues. This CDR3 reads CASSLARQLQETQYF. The CDR3, as DNA: TGTGCCAGCAGCTTAGCGAGGCAGCTGCAAGAGACCCAGTACTTC.

V is TRBV4-1 and J is TRBJ1-5, with a tentative D call TRBD1 (5 bases). CDR3 length: 16 residues. The germline V and J ends were trimmed by 0 bases and 11 bases, with 20 bases remaining between them. CDR1 is MGHRA, CDR2 YSYEKL, per germline. CDR3 in DNA: TGCGCCAGCAGCCAAGATGCGGGACCGCCCTCGCAGGCCCAGCATTTT. Translating gives CASSQDAGPPSQAQHF.

V gene TRBV27 combines with J gene TRBJ2-7; TRBD1 might be the D (8 bases). The germline CDR1 and CDR2 sequences are MNHEY and SMNVEV (reference sequence). This CDR3 contains 12 residues. The V gene lost 10 bases and the J gene lost 4 bases, with 14 bases spanning the gap. CDR3 DNA sequence: TGTGCCACAACAGGGGGGGGTTACGAGCAGTACTTC. Protein sequence: CATTGGGYEQYF.